These T cell receptor beta chains were read from a single sample in a study of shared clonotypes between healthy human individuals. The data were produced by immunoSEQ multiplex PCR, yet TCRdb's version contains in-frame clones alone and is incomplete. The sample has roughly 590,000 clones; over 95% are singletons. Source material: naive CD8+ T cells sorted from blood. The receptors originated from a woman aged 25-40 years in good health. Both conserved end residues are part of each CDR3. D genes are given only for firm matches. Rows give clone size only sometimes, using once, few, many, or a class for an expanded clone.

d_gene	abundance	v_gene	j_gene	CDR3aa	CDR3nt
TRBD1	.	TRBV2	TRBJ1-1	CASRDRANTEAFF	TGTGCCAGCAGGGACAGGGCTAACACTGAAGCTTTCTTT
.	.	TRBV19	TRBJ1-1	CASSIRGDRLKAFF	TGTGCCAGTAGTATTAGAGGTGACCGACTTAAAGCTTTCTTT
TRBD2	.	TRBV15	TRBJ2-2	CATSARSWAGGTGELFF	TGTGCCACCAGCGCGCGGTCGTGGGCGGGAGGCACCGGGGAGCTGTTTTTT
.	once	TRBV27	TRBJ2-3	CASSPRAWTDTQYF	TGTGCCAGCAGTCCACGAGCTTGGACAGATACGCAGTATTTT
TRBD1	.	TRBV28	TRBJ1-3	CASSVNRDRLKF	TGTGCCAGCAGTGTAAACCGGGACAGGCTAAAGTTT
TRBD2	.	TRBV11-2	TRBJ2-1	CASSLLIAGGRNEQFF	TGTGCCAGCAGCTTGCTTATAGCGGGAGGACGCAATGAGCAGTTCTTC
TRBD2	.	TRBV14	TRBJ2-1	CASSQKRTSGDNEQFF	TGTGCCAGCAGCCAAAAGAGGACTAGTGGCGACAATGAGCAGTTCTTC
.	.	TRBV9	TRBJ2-7	CASSAGDTSYEQYF	TGTGCTAGCAGCGCTGGGGACACCTCCTACGAGCAGTACTTC
.	.	TRBV19	TRBJ2-1	CASSTSYNEQFF	TGTGCCAGTAGTACCTCCTACAATGAGCAGTTCTTC
TRBD1	.	TRBV27	TRBJ1-2	CASSWGQGIYGYTF	TGTGCCAGCAGTTGGGGACAGGGAATTTATGGCTACACCTTC
TRBD2	once	TRBV27	TRBJ2-3	CASSLLAGLTDTQYF	TGTGCCAGCAGTCTCTTAGCGGGGCTCACAGATACGCAGTATTTT
.	.	TRBV2	TRBJ1-2	CASRASYSPANYGYTF	TGTGCCAGCAGGGCATCCTATAGCCCTGCTAACTATGGCTACACCTTC
.	.	TRBV10-1	TRBJ2-7	CASSEGDYYEQYF	TGCGCCAGCAGTGAGGGGGATTACTACGAGCAGTACTTC
.	.	TRBV6-1	TRBJ2-7	CASSEGSTSYEQYF	TGTGCCAGCAGTGAAGGAAGCACCTCCTACGAGCAGTACTTC
.	.	TRBV7-2	TRBJ2-7	CASSLESFGTGFYEQYF	TGTGCCAGCAGCTTAGAATCCTTCGGGACTGGGTTCTACGAGCAGTACTTC
.	.	TRBV27	TRBJ2-7	CASSPSVSYEQYF	TGTGCCAGCAGCCCCTCGGTATCCTACGAGCAGTACTTC
.	.	TRBV11-2	TRBJ2-1	CASSTIDRGAGNRGQFF	TGTGCCAGCAGTACCATCGATAGGGGGGCGGGGAATCGTGGGCAGTTCTTC
.	.	TRBV5-1	TRBJ2-7	CASSLDGSYEQYF	TGCGCCAGCAGCTTGGACGGGAGCTACGAGCAGTACTTC
.	.	TRBV5-1	TRBJ2-7	CASSLVPGESYEQYF	TGCGCCAGCAGCTTGGTACCTGGAGAGTCCTACGAGCAGTACTTC
TRBD1	.	TRBV2	TRBJ2-7	CASSPGTGAEQYF	TGTGCCAGCAGTCCTGGGACAGGGGCCGAGCAGTACTTC
TRBD2	.	TRBV13	TRBJ2-3	CASSFPSGRRDTQYF	TGTGCCAGCAGCTTCCCTAGCGGGAGAAGGGATACGCAGTATTTT
.	.	TRBV15	TRBJ2-1	CATSRVAGGGIYNEQFF	TGTGCCACCAGCAGAGTCGCCGGGGGAGGCATTTACAATGAGCAGTTCTTC
TRBD2	.	TRBV13	TRBJ2-5	CASSHTSGGGETQYF	TGTGCCAGCAGCCACACTAGCGGAGGAGGTGAGACCCAGTACTTC
TRBD2	.	TRBV28	TRBJ2-3	CASSPAGTTFSSTDTQYF	TGTGCCAGCAGTCCCGCCGGGACTACCTTCTCTAGCACAGATACGCAGTATTTT
TRBD2	.	TRBV2	TRBJ2-3	CASSEWVAGETDVDTQYF	TGTGCCAGCAGTGAGTGGGTAGCGGGAGAGACGGACGTGGATACGCAGTATTTT
.	.	TRBV6-5	TRBJ2-5	CASSYSMVGGETQYF	TGTGCCAGCAGTTACTCGATGGTCGGTGGGGAGACCCAGTACTTC
.	.	TRBV15	TRBJ2-7	CATSRDTLEEAFREQYF	TGTGCCACCAGCAGAGATACCCTCGAGGAGGCCTTTCGGGAGCAGTACTTC
TRBD2	.	TRBV27	TRBJ2-1	CASSFSWGSGNNEQFF	TGTGCCAGCAGTTTCTCCTGGGGTAGCGGGAACAATGAGCAGTTCTTC
.	.	TRBV5-6	TRBJ2-7	CASSSPLEGVTHEQYF	TGTGCCAGCAGCTCCCCCTTGGAGGGAGTTACCCACGAGCAGTACTTC
.	.	TRBV5-5	TRBJ1-5	CASSPGGNQPQHF	TGTGCCAGCAGCCCCGGAGGGAATCAGCCCCAGCATTTT
.	.	TRBV5-4	TRBJ1-4	CASSSIDRTTNEKLFF	TGTGCCAGCAGCTCCATCGACAGGACAACTAATGAAAAACTGTTTTTT
.	.	TRBV27	TRBJ2-3	CASSLSLARNTQYF	TGTGCCAGCAGTTTATCACTAGCCCGGAATACGCAGTATTTT
.	.	TRBV7-8	TRBJ2-2	CASSSIRQGSGELFF	TGTGCCAGCAGCTCCATACGCCAGGGATCCGGGGAGCTGTTTTTT
.	.	TRBV5-1	TRBJ2-1	CASSLVTANEQFF	TGCGCCAGCAGCTTGGTAACAGCCAATGAGCAGTTCTTC
.	.	TRBV5-6	TRBJ2-7	CASSLGAGTYEQYF	TGTGCCAGCAGCTTGGGGGCTGGGACCTACGAGCAGTACTTC
.	.	TRBV28	TRBJ1-5	CASRGGPSALWPQHF	TGTGCCAGCAGGGGCGGACCGTCGGCCCTATGGCCCCAGCATTTT
TRBD1	once	TRBV28	TRBJ2-1	CASSFPRGQGAYNEQFF	TGTGCCAGCAGTTTTCCCCGTGGACAGGGCGCCTACAATGAGCAGTTCTTC
.	.	TRBV7-2	TRBJ2-1	CASSLEAYEQFF	TGTGCCAGCAGCTTAGAGGCTTATGAGCAGTTCTTC
TRBD2	.	TRBV5-6	TRBJ2-1	CASSFTSGSSYNEQFF	TGTGCCAGCAGCTTTACTAGCGGGAGCTCCTACAATGAGCAGTTCTTC
TRBD1	.	TRBV15	TRBJ1-5	CATSRATTGGRGQPQHF	TGTGCCACCAGCAGGGCAACAACAGGGGGCCGAGGTCAGCCCCAGCATTTT
TRBD1	.	TRBV4-1	TRBJ1-2	CASSLGLGTGDGYTF	TGCGCCAGCAGCCTCGGCCTCGGGACAGGGGATGGCTACACCTTC
TRBD2	.	TRBV13	TRBJ2-3	CASSNSGASTDTQYF	TGTGCCAGCAGCAATAGCGGGGCTTCCACAGATACGCAGTATTTT
.	.	TRBV6-5	TRBJ1-2	CASSDFTGDYGYTF	TGTGCCAGCAGTGACTTCACAGGAGATTATGGCTACACCTTC
.	.	TRBV5-8	TRBJ2-1	CASSLSTYNEQFF	TGTGCCAGCAGCTTATCGACCTACAATGAGCAGTTCTTC
.	.	TRBV6-5	TRBJ2-2	CATGGLLHGELFF	TGTGCCACCGGGGGGCTACTACACGGGGAGCTGTTTTTT
.	.	TRBV27	TRBJ2-1	CASSLSGSGVGEQFF	TGTGCCAGCAGTTTATCGGGCTCGGGGGTGGGTGAGCAGTTCTTC
.	.	TRBV29-1	TRBJ2-1	CSVEFVLASNEQFF	TGCAGCGTTGAATTTGTGCTAGCGTCCAATGAGCAGTTCTTC
.	once	TRBV20-1	TRBJ2-4	CSANPWQDF	TGCAGTGCCAACCCTTGGCAGGACTTC
.	.	TRBV9	TRBJ2-7	CASSVGGDVYEQYF	TGTGCCAGCAGCGTAGGCGGGGATGTCTACGAGCAGTACTTC
.	.	TRBV29-1	TRBJ2-1	CSVEGGRVRGNEQFF	TGCAGCGTTGAAGGCGGACGGGTACGGGGAAATGAGCAGTTCTTC
.	.	TRBV14	TRBJ2-1	CASSQLSDEQFF	TGTGCCAGCAGCCAACTGTCCGATGAGCAGTTCTTC
.	.	TRBV27	TRBJ2-7	CASSRTDRYEQYF	TGTGCCAGCAGTAGGACAGACCGCTACGAGCAGTACTTC
TRBD1	.	TRBV28	TRBJ2-7	CASSPGQGAYEQYF	TGTGCCAGCAGTCCGGGACAGGGGGCCTACGAGCAGTACTTC
.	.	TRBV27	TRBJ2-7	CASTIGRGWYF	TGTGCCAGCACCATAGGCCGCGGGTGGTACTTC
.	.	TRBV5-1	TRBJ1-6	CASSLDENSPLHF	TGCGCCAGCAGCTTGGACGAGAATTCACCCCTCCACTTT
TRBD2	.	TRBV4-1	TRBJ2-1	CASSQVLAGVVEQFF	TGCGCCAGCAGCCAAGTCCTAGCGGGAGTGGTTGAGCAGTTCTTC
TRBD1	.	TRBV28	TRBJ1-4	CASSAGQGVGEKLFF	TGTGCCAGCAGTGCCGGACAGGGGGTAGGAGAAAAACTGTTTTTT